This T cell receptor (beta chain) derives from a study of OX40 agonist ivuxolimab in advanced cancers. The ends were cut back, 0 bases at V and 6 bases at J, with 16 bases in the middle. This CDR3 has 15 amino acids. The germline V gene encodes CDR1 SGHDT and CDR2 YYEEEE. Samples of blood were obtained at baseline, on cycle 4 day 1, and on cycle 7 day 1. The assay was immunoSEQ multiplex PCR, and TCRdb's table has in-frame clones only and misses some. This table holds around 12,000 clones, over 70% found once. The input for sequencing was CD4+ or CD8+ T cells sorted from blood, taken in a trial of the OX40 agonist ivuxolimab. This clonotype was obtained from an adult with an advanced solid tumor such as melanoma, head and neck, liver or kidney cancer. The chain has TRBV5-6 and TRBJ2-7, with D unresolved. The CDR3 bases are TGTGCCAGCAGCTTGGCCTACTCCGGATTGCCCGAGCAGTACTTC. Amino acids: CASSLAYSGLPEQYF.